This is a list of T cell receptor beta chains from one sample in a study of response to subunit inactivated influenza vaccine. TCRdb re-derived calls from the RT-PCR reads in MiXCR, one entry per CDR3 protein. The sample records about 540,000 distinct CDR3 sequences, under 30% being singletons. The same sample was also studied in work on T cells expressing NK-cell markers.

Sequencing used CD4+ T cells sorted from PBMCs, obtained roughly 12 days after vaccination. The receptors derive from a man aged 50 to 59 who received an inactivated influenza vaccine. CDR3s include the opening cysteine and the closing phenylalanine or tryptophan. The D gene is left open where the match is weak. Clone size appears in some rows only: once, few, many, or a class for an expanded clone.

abundance	j_gene	v_gene	d_gene	CDR3nt	CDR3aa
few	TRBJ1-2	TRBV10-3	.	TGTGCCATCGAAGGCTCGGGGGCCTATGGCTACACCTTC	CAIEGSGAYGYTF
.	TRBJ1-2	TRBV18	.	TGTGCCAGCTCACCACCGACAGGTCGAGGGCCCTATGGCTACACCTTC	CASSPPTGRGPYGYTF
.	TRBJ2-3	TRBV11-2	.	TGTGCCAGCAGCAAAGAGGGCAACACAGATACGCAGTATTTT	CASSKEGNTDTQYF
.	TRBJ2-3	TRBV6-1	.	TGTGCCAGCAGTGAAAGGTCACGGGGTACAGATACGCAGTATTTT	CASSERSRGTDTQYF
few	TRBJ2-3	TRBV6-1	.	TGTGCCAGCAGTGAATCAAGGGCAGATACGCAGTATTTT	CASSESRADTQYF
.	TRBJ2-5	TRBV30	.	TGTGCCTTCACGAGGGGGGGAGGGGGAGAGACCCAGTACTTC	CAFTRGGGGETQYF
few	TRBJ2-3	TRBV7-2	TRBD2	TGTGCCAGCAGCTATGCTAGCGGGGGGGCCGCAGATACGCAGTATTTT	CASSYASGGAADTQYF
.	TRBJ1-4	TRBV6-2/TRBV6-3	.	TGTGCCAGCAGCTCCAATGATAAACTGTTTTTT	CASSSNDKLFF
.	TRBJ1-1	TRBV3-1	.	TGTGCCAGCAGCCAAGGAATTGGGACTATGAACACTGAAGCTTTCTTT	CASSQGIGTMNTEAFF
.	TRBJ1-1	TRBV3-1	.	TGTGCCAGCAGCCAAGCTGAGAAGGCTTTCTTT	CASSQAEKAFF
.	TRBJ2-7	TRBV11-2	.	TGTGCCAGCAGCGCAATACGGGCGGGGCAGTACTTC	CASSAIRAGQYF
.	TRBJ2-3	TRBV5-1	TRBD1	TGCGCCAGCAGCCTCCGGGACAGGGATAAAGATACGCAGTATTTT	CASSLRDRDKDTQYF
few	TRBJ2-3	TRBV11-2	.	TGTGCCAGCAGCCCGCATTTAGATACGCAGTATTTT	CASSPHLDTQYF
.	TRBJ1-3	TRBV10-3	TRBD1	TGTGCCATCAGTCTCGGACAGGGGTCGGGCTATGGAAACACCATATATTTT	CAISLGQGSGYGNTIYF
few	TRBJ2-3	TRBV11-2	.	TGTGCCAGCAGCAGACAACCTAAAGGGGTCGCAGATACGCAGTATTTT	CASSRQPKGVADTQYF
.	TRBJ1-4	TRBV20-1	.	TGCAGTGCTAGAGATCCCGGGGTCGCTAATGAAAAACTGTTTTTT	CSARDPGVANEKLFF
few	TRBJ1-2	TRBV6-5	.	TGTGCCAGCAGATTAAACCTTAACTATGGCTACACCTTC	CASRLNLNYGYTF
.	TRBJ2-7	TRBV6-2/TRBV6-3	TRBD2	TGTGCCAGCAGTTACTCGATTAGCGGGAGCGATCTCGAGCAGTACTTC	CASSYSISGSDLEQYF
.	TRBJ2-2	TRBV20-1	.	TGCAGTGCTAGAGATCCAGCGACGAACACCGGGGAGCTGTTTTTT	CSARDPATNTGELFF
.	TRBJ2-1	TRBV20-1	TRBD2	TGCAGTGCTGGCCGGGACTACATCTACAATGAGCAGTTCTTC	CSAGRDYIYNEQFF
few	TRBJ2-7	TRBV20-1	.	TGCAGTGCTAGATCATTACTCCACAGGACGACAAGGGAGTACTTC	CSARSLLHRTTREYF
few	TRBJ1-4	TRBV25-1	.	TGTGCCAGCAGAAGACAGGAGGGGTCTAATGAAAAACTGTTTTTT	CASRRQEGSNEKLFF
few	TRBJ2-7	TRBV4-3	.	TGCGCCAGCAGCCAGCAATACGGGACGGGAGACTACGAGCAGTACTTC	CASSQQYGTGDYEQYF
few	TRBJ2-1	TRBV7-6	.	TGTGCCAGCAGCTTAGCCAGGGGGGGGACCTACAATGAGCAGTTCTTC	CASSLARGGTYNEQFF
.	TRBJ2-1	TRBV3-1	TRBD2	TGTGCCAGCAGCCAAGCCAGGAGCGGGAGGGCCCCCGGGGGGTTCTTC	CASSQARSGRAPGGFF
.	TRBJ2-4	TRBV28	TRBD2	TGTGCCAGCAGCCACGCGGGGGAGGCCAAAAACATTCAGTACTTC	CASSHAGEAKNIQYF
.	TRBJ2-7	TRBV5-1	.	TGCGCCAGCAGCACCGGGACGGCGGGCTACGAGCAGTACTTC	CASSTGTAGYEQYF
.	TRBJ2-2	TRBV6-5	.	TGTGCCAGCAGTTATGTAATGCCCCGAGGCACCGGGGAGCTGTTTTTT	CASSYVMPRGTGELFF
once	TRBJ2-7	TRBV20-1	TRBD2	TGCAGTGCTAGTAGCCCCCCAGTAGCGGGAGGTTCCTACGAGCAGTACTTC	CSASSPPVAGGSYEQYF
.	TRBJ2-1	TRBV11-1	TRBD2	TGTGCCAGCAGTCTAAACGCGGGGGGGATTGAGCAGTTCTTC	CASSLNAGGIEQFF